A selection of T cell receptor beta chains follows, all from one sample in a study of cytomegalovirus exposure and HLA in healthy donors. Method: immunoSEQ multiplex PCR; TCRdb's copy keeps in-frame clones and lacks some. The sample features roughly 39,000 clones, with approximately 2.9% in its top ten. Sample: PBMCs. These receptors all come from a woman between 25 and 40 years old in good health and CMV-seropositive. The CDR3 runs from the conserved cysteine through the conserved F or W. D genes are given only for firm matches.

CDR3 protein: CASSEATPYTGELFF; CDR3 DNA: TGTGCCAGCAGTGAGGCCACACCCTACACCGGGGAGCTGTTTTTT; V gene: TRBV6-1; D gene: NA; J gene: TRBJ2-2
CDR3 protein: CASSYSGGEWEQYF; CDR3 DNA: TGTGCCAGCAGTTACTCCGGGGGGGAGTGGGAGCAGTACTTC; V gene: TRBV6-5; D gene: TRBD2; J gene: TRBJ2-5
CDR3 protein: CASSKGLAGVNEQFF; CDR3 DNA: TGTGCCAGTAGTAAAGGGCTAGCGGGGGTTAATGAGCAGTTCTTC; V gene: TRBV19; D gene: TRBD2; J gene: TRBJ2-1
CDR3 protein: CSVGDSGESPLHF; CDR3 DNA: TGCAGCGTTGGGGATTCGGGGGAATCACCCCTCCACTTT; V gene: TRBV29-1; D gene: NA; J gene: TRBJ1-6
CDR3 protein: CASSSSGGPAGEQYF; CDR3 DNA: NA; V gene: TRBV28; D gene: NA; J gene: TRBJ2-7
CDR3 protein: CAIIGGVTEAFF; CDR3 DNA: TGTGCCATCATAGGGGGCGTCACTGAAGCTTTCTTT; V gene: TRBV2; D gene: TRBD1; J gene: TRBJ1-1
CDR3 protein: CASSDPEGQGMNTEAFF; CDR3 DNA: TGTGCCAGCAGCGACCCTGAGGGACAGGGGATGAACACTGAAGCTTTCTTT; V gene: TRBV5-4; D gene: TRBD1; J gene: TRBJ1-1
CDR3 protein: CASSLGSGRIQETQYF; CDR3 DNA: TGTGCCAGCAGCTTAGGGTCAGGGCGCATTCAAGAGACCCAGTACTTC; V gene: TRBV11-2; D gene: NA; J gene: TRBJ2-5
CDR3 protein: CASSQAGQGLSQETQYF; CDR3 DNA: TGTGCCAGCAGCCAGGCGGGACAGGGGCTTTCTCAAGAGACCCAGTACTTC; V gene: TRBV13; D gene: TRBD1; J gene: TRBJ2-5
CDR3 protein: CASSIRDRGHEQYF; CDR3 DNA: TGTGCCAGCAGTATTCGGGACAGGGGTCACGAGCAGTACTTC; V gene: TRBV27; D gene: TRBD1; J gene: TRBJ2-7
CDR3 protein: CASSQGFSPGDEQFF; CDR3 DNA: TGTGCCAGTAGCCAGGGGTTTTCCCCTGGGGATGAGCAGTTCTTC; V gene: TRBV19; D gene: NA; J gene: TRBJ2-1
CDR3 protein: CASNPGTASLSNQPQHF; CDR3 DNA: TGTGCCAGTAATCCCGGGACAGCTAGTCTTAGCAATCAGCCCCAGCATTTT; V gene: TRBV19; D gene: TRBD1; J gene: TRBJ1-5
CDR3 protein: CASLRDSGNTIYF; CDR3 DNA: TGTGCCAGCCTACGGGACTCTGGAAACACCATATATTTT; V gene: TRBV2; D gene: NA; J gene: TRBJ1-3
CDR3 protein: CASSSHPSGSTDTQYF; CDR3 DNA: TGTGCCAGCAGCTCCCACCCCAGCGGGAGCACAGATACGCAGTATTTT; V gene: TRBV5-4; D gene: NA; J gene: TRBJ2-3
CDR3 protein: CASSSRGKRFSTDTQYF; CDR3 DNA: TGTGCCAGCAGTTCACGGGGGAAAAGGTTTAGCACAGATACGCAGTATTTT; V gene: TRBV28; D gene: NA; J gene: TRBJ2-3
CDR3 protein: CASSFGPVERGPSYNEQFF; CDR3 DNA: TGTGCCAGCAGTTTCGGCCCGGTAGAGCGGGGGCCTTCCTACAATGAGCAGTTCTTC; V gene: TRBV28; D gene: TRBD2; J gene: TRBJ2-1
CDR3 protein: CASSPSSPYGYTF; CDR3 DNA: TGTGCCAGTAGTCCTAGTAGTCCCTATGGCTACACCTTC; V gene: TRBV19; D gene: NA; J gene: TRBJ1-2
CDR3 protein: CASTVGDTRDGYTF; CDR3 DNA: TGTGCCAGCACCGTGGGGGACACACGAGATGGCTACACCTTC; V gene: TRBV7-8; D gene: NA; J gene: TRBJ1-2
CDR3 protein: CATSLAPGQGLEQYF; CDR3 DNA: TGTGCCACCAGCTTAGCCCCCGGACAGGGGCTCGAGCAGTACTTC; V gene: TRBV15; D gene: TRBD1; J gene: TRBJ2-7
CDR3 protein: CASSEPESGANVLTF; CDR3 DNA: TGTGCCAGCAGTGAACCAGAATCCGGGGCCAACGTCCTGACTTTC; V gene: TRBV2; D gene: NA; J gene: TRBJ2-6
CDR3 protein: CASSLPPGVRVQYEQYF; CDR3 DNA: TGTGCCAGCAGTTTGCCGCCGGGGGTCAGGGTACAATACGAGCAGTACTTC; V gene: TRBV28; D gene: NA; J gene: TRBJ2-7
CDR3 protein: CASSRQTTTNEKLFF; CDR3 DNA: TGTGCCAGCAGTAGACAAACGACAACTAATGAAAAACTGTTTTTT; V gene: TRBV4-2; D gene: NA; J gene: TRBJ1-4
CDR3 protein: CASSWPGQGAPGELFF; CDR3 DNA: TGCGCCAGCAGCTGGCCGGGACAGGGGGCGCCCGGGGAGCTGTTTTTT; V gene: TRBV5-1; D gene: TRBD1; J gene: TRBJ2-2
CDR3 protein: CASSDPTGFSNQPQHF; CDR3 DNA: TGTGCCAGCAGCGACCCCACAGGGTTTTCCAATCAGCCCCAGCATTTT; V gene: TRBV2; D gene: NA; J gene: TRBJ1-5
CDR3 protein: CASSQGNSPLHF; CDR3 DNA: TGTGCCAGCTCGCAGGGTAATTCACCCCTCCACTTT; V gene: TRBV18; D gene: NA; J gene: TRBJ1-6
CDR3 protein: CASSRTGTNTEAFF; CDR3 DNA: TGTGCCAGCAGCCGGACAGGGACGAACACTGAAGCTTTCTTT; V gene: TRBV25-1; D gene: TRBD1; J gene: TRBJ1-1
CDR3 protein: CASSFGTSGSEQFF; CDR3 DNA: TGCGCCAGCAGCTTTGGGACTAGCGGCAGTGAGCAGTTCTTC; V gene: TRBV5-1; D gene: TRBD2; J gene: TRBJ2-1
CDR3 protein: CASSLEGRYEQYF; CDR3 DNA: TGCGCCAGCAGCTTGGAGGGGCGATACGAGCAGTACTTC; V gene: TRBV5-1; D gene: NA; J gene: TRBJ2-7
CDR3 protein: CASSPGTGSLSGANVLTF; CDR3 DNA: TGTGCCAGCAGCCCGGGGACAGGGAGTCTATCTGGGGCCAACGTCCTGACTTTC; V gene: TRBV5-6; D gene: TRBD1; J gene: TRBJ2-6
CDR3 protein: CASSSDSYNQPQHF; CDR3 DNA: TGTGCCAGCAGCTCGGACAGTTACAATCAGCCCCAGCATTTT; V gene: TRBV27; D gene: NA; J gene: TRBJ1-5
CDR3 protein: CASSLGQGTYEQYF; CDR3 DNA: TGTGCCAGCAGCTTAGGCCAGGGGACCTACGAGCAGTACTTC; V gene: TRBV7-9; D gene: NA; J gene: TRBJ2-7
CDR3 protein: CASSQESALDEQFF; CDR3 DNA: TGCGCCAGCAGCCAGGAGAGCGCTTTAGATGAGCAGTTCTTC; V gene: TRBV4-1; D gene: NA; J gene: TRBJ2-1
CDR3 protein: CASTMDRGDGYTF; CDR3 DNA: TGTGCCAGTACCATGGACAGGGGGGATGGCTACACCTTC; V gene: TRBV19; D gene: TRBD1; J gene: TRBJ1-2
CDR3 protein: CASDLGGAVYNEQFF; CDR3 DNA: TGCGCCAGCGACCTAGGCGGGGCAGTTTACAATGAGCAGTTCTTC; V gene: TRBV5-1; D gene: NA; J gene: TRBJ2-1
CDR3 protein: CASSGSGGYNEQFF; CDR3 DNA: TGCGCCAGCAGCGGGAGCGGGGGTTACAATGAGCAGTTCTTC; V gene: TRBV5-1; D gene: TRBD2; J gene: TRBJ2-1
CDR3 protein: CASSLGLAVTYEQYF; CDR3 DNA: TGTGCCAGCAGCTTGGGGCTAGCGGTAACTTACGAGCAGTACTTC; V gene: TRBV7-2; D gene: TRBD2; J gene: TRBJ2-7
CDR3 protein: CASSWYRGYEQYF; CDR3 DNA: TGTGCCAGCAGCTGGTACAGGGGCTACGAGCAGTACTTC; V gene: TRBV4-2; D gene: TRBD1; J gene: TRBJ2-7
CDR3 protein: CASSSRQTYGYTF; CDR3 DNA: TGCGCCAGCAGTTCCCGACAGACCTATGGCTACACCTTC; V gene: TRBV10-1; D gene: NA; J gene: TRBJ1-2
CDR3 protein: CASSHPTGGEKLFF; CDR3 DNA: TGTGCCAGCAGCCATCCGACAGGGGGAGAAAAACTGTTTTTT; V gene: TRBV7-9; D gene: TRBD1; J gene: TRBJ1-4
CDR3 protein: CASSQGVRQSGNTIYF; CDR3 DNA: TGCGCCAGCAGCCAAGGAGTTAGACAGTCTGGAAACACCATATATTTT; V gene: TRBV4-1; D gene: NA; J gene: TRBJ1-3
CDR3 protein: CASSELTTYEQYF; CDR3 DNA: TGCGCCAGCAGTGAGCTTACTACCTACGAGCAGTACTTC; V gene: TRBV10-1; D gene: NA; J gene: TRBJ2-7
CDR3 protein: CASRQGKYEQYF; CDR3 DNA: TGCGCCAGCCGGCAGGGTAAATACGAGCAGTACTTC; V gene: TRBV10-2; D gene: NA; J gene: TRBJ2-7
CDR3 protein: CASSPGQGGNSPLHF; CDR3 DNA: TGTGCCAGCAGTCCTGGACAGGGGGGTAATTCACCCCTCCACTTT; V gene: TRBV5-4; D gene: TRBD1; J gene: TRBJ1-6
CDR3 protein: CASSFRGGQRGDTQYF; CDR3 DNA: TGTGCCAGCAGTTTTCGGGGGGGCCAGAGGGGAGATACGCAGTATTTT; V gene: TRBV28; D gene: TRBD2; J gene: TRBJ2-3
CDR3 protein: CASSEFSSGNGYTF; CDR3 DNA: TGTGCCAGCAGTGAATTTAGCTCAGGGAATGGCTACACCTTC; V gene: TRBV6-1; D gene: NA; J gene: TRBJ1-2